A selection of T cell receptor beta chains follows, all from one sample in a study of control samples from healthy donors and cancer patients. Here immunoSEQ multiplex PCR was the method, and the copy in TCRdb shows in-frame clones only, minus some. Of about 160,000 clones listed, roughly 94% are singletons. The sequencing sample was made of PBMCs. Receptors were obtained from a man between 60 and 75 years old with colorectal cancer. Both conserved end residues are part of each CDR3. D genes are given only for firm matches. Size tells how often a clone was seen (once, few, many) or the class of an expanded clone, and some rows leave it out.

TRBJ1-2 | TRBV10-3 | - | TRBD1 | TGTGCCATCAGAGAAAGACCGGGACAGGGTAACTATGGCTACACCTTC | CAIRERPGQGNYGYTF
TRBJ1-4 | TRBV10-2 | - | - | TGCGCCAGCAGTGATTTTGTAGGCATAAGAGATGAAAAACTGTTTTTT | CASSDFVGIRDEKLFF
TRBJ1-2 | TRBV7-9 | - | - | TGTGCCAGCAGCTTTGGGGGGGATGGCTACACCTTC | CASSFGGDGYTF
TRBJ2-5 | TRBV5-1 | once | TRBD1 | TGCGCCAGCAGCGGGACAGGGCAGGAGACCCAGTACTTC | CASSGTGQETQYF
TRBJ2-1 | TRBV18 | - | TRBD1 | TGTGCCAGCTCGTTTCCGGGACAGGCGGCCAATGAGCAGTTCTTC | CASSFPGQAANEQFF
TRBJ2-3 | TRBV3-1/TRBV3-2 | - | - | TGTGCCAGCAGCCAAGTATTGGGGCCAGATACGCAGTATTTT | CASSQVLGPDTQYF
TRBJ2-1 | TRBV19 | - | - | TGTGCCAGTAGCGAGACAGGACTCTACAATGAGCAGTTCTTC | CASSETGLYNEQFF
TRBJ2-5 | TRBV18 | - | - | TGTGCCAGCTCCCCCGAGATGTCGGGGAAGACCCAGTACTTC | CASSPEMSGKTQYF
TRBJ2-7 | TRBV9 | once | - | TGTGCCAGCAGGAACCCAGGGTCCTACGAGCAGTACTTC | CASRNPGSYEQYF
TRBJ1-1 | TRBV28 | - | - | TGTGCCAGCAACCCCTCCGGGGGACTGGGAATGAACACTGAAGCTTTCTTT | CASNPSGGLGMNTEAFF
TRBJ2-7 | TRBV7-2 | - | - | TGTGCCAGCAGCCAGGGGAGGGGACAGTACTTC | CASSQGRGQYF
TRBJ2-3 | TRBV7-2 | once | TRBD2 | TGTGCCAGCAGCTTAAGCTCGGCTAGCGGGGTCGCAGATACGCAGTATTTT | CASSLSSASGVADTQYF
TRBJ1-6 | TRBV9 | - | - | TGTGCCAGCAGCGTAGACGGCCAGGATAATTCACCCCTCCACTTT | CASSVDGQDNSPLHF
TRBJ1-1 | TRBV2 | - | - | TGTGCCAGCAGTGAAAGTGGGACTGAAGCTTTCTTT | CASSESGTEAFF
TRBJ1-2 | TRBV10-2 | - | - | TGCGCCAGCAGTGATACTGGGGGCTATGGCTACACCTTC | CASSDTGGYGYTF
TRBJ1-5 | TRBV28 | - | TRBD1 | TGTGCCAGTACCAGGGGGGTGATGGGTCAGCCCCAGCATTTT | CASTRGVMGQPQHF
TRBJ2-7 | TRBV6-5 | - | - | TGTGCCAGCAGTTACTCGGCGATAGGGGTAGGCGAGCAGTACTTC | CASSYSAIGVGEQYF
TRBJ1-1 | TRBV6-6 | - | - | TGTGCCAGCAGTAGTACGGACACTGAAGCTTTCTTT | CASSSTDTEAFF
TRBJ2-2 | TRBV12-3/TRBV12-4 | - | - | TGTGCCAGCAGTTCGGAGGGGGAGCTGTTTTTT | CASSSEGELFF
TRBJ1-5 | TRBV4-3 | - | - | TGCGCCAGCAGCCAAGATAGGGGGGCTGATCAGCCCCAGCATTTT | CASSQDRGADQPQHF
TRBJ1-1 | TRBV11-2 | - | - | TGTGCCAGCAGCCTGACAGTGAACACTGAAGCTTTCTTT | CASSLTVNTEAFF
TRBJ2-1 | TRBV10-3 | once | TRBD2 | TGTGCCATCAGAGCCTTTAGCGGGGGGGCCTCGGGCAATGAGCAGTTCTTC | CAIRAFSGGASGNEQFF
TRBJ1-2 | TRBV7-2 | - | - | TGTGCCAGCAGCTTGGCCGTGACAGACTATGGCTACACCTTC | CASSLAVTDYGYTF
TRBJ2-7 | TRBV5-6 | - | TRBD2 | TGTGCCAGCAGCTTGGCGGCAGGGAGGGCTTACGAGCAGTACTTC | CASSLAAGRAYEQYF
TRBJ2-7 | TRBV6-5 | - | - | TGTGCCAGCAGTCCCCTAGGGGCCTACGAGCAGTACTTC | CASSPLGAYEQYF
TRBJ2-2 | TRBV2 | - | - | TGTGCCAGCAGGTTCCGGGCCCTTGAGCCCGGGGAGCTGTTTTTT | CASRFRALEPGELFF
TRBJ1-1 | TRBV19 | - | - | TGTGCCAGTAAAAGAGGACACGGGAGCACTGAAGCTTTCTTT | CASKRGHGSTEAFF
TRBJ1-2 | TRBV23-1 | - | - | TGCGCCAGCAGTCTCCCAAAGTTCTATGGCTACACCTTC | CASSLPKFYGYTF
TRBJ1-1 | TRBV28 | - | TRBD1 | TGTGCCAGCAGTCCACCGGGACAGGGGGCCTCTGAAGCTTTCTTT | CASSPPGQGASEAFF
TRBJ1-2 | TRBV10-3 | - | - | TGTGCCATCAGTGACCACGACAAATATGGCTACACCTTC | CAISDHDKYGYTF
TRBJ2-6 | TRBV6-6 | - | - | TGTGCCAGCAGCCCGAACGGAGGGATGGGATTTGTTTCTGGGGCCAACGTCCTGACTTTC | CASSPNGGMGFVSGANVLTF
TRBJ1-4 | TRBV4-1 | once | - | TGCGCCAGCAGCCTAACAACTAATGAAAAACTGTTTTTT | CASSLTTNEKLFF
TRBJ1-1 | TRBV4-1 | few | - | TGCGCCAGCAGCCAGACCCAGGGTCTCACTGAAGCTTTCTTT | CASSQTQGLTEAFF
TRBJ1-1 | TRBV20-1 | - | - | TGCAGTGCTAGACGGAACACTGAAGCTTTCTTT | CSARRNTEAFF
TRBJ1-2 | TRBV11-2 | - | - | TGTGCCAGCAGCTTAAGGGATACCTATGGCTACACCTTC | CASSLRDTYGYTF
TRBJ1-5 | TRBV4-3 | few | - | TGCGCCAGCAGCCAAGGGATAAATCAGCCCCAGCATTTT | CASSQGINQPQHF